This TCR beta chain was identified during a study of blood T cell repertoires in COVID-19. Overall study: From T cells, B-cell-depleted T cells, or PBMCs came the material, which was cDNA or gDNA.

This CDR3 has 13 amino acids. The ends were cut back, 4 bases at V and 1 base at J, with 8 bases in the middle. The V gene's germline CDR1 is SGHRS and CDR2 YFSETQ. Authors' analysis steps: Reference gene primer amplification gave estimated nucleated cell counts. Here immunoSEQ multiplex PCR was the method, and the copy in TCRdb shows in-frame clones only, minus some. D and trimming come from the DNA, and the V and J calls and clone size come from that table. The table lists some 130,000 clones, about 88% of them singletons, with 3% to 4% in the top ten. This TCR came from a man aged 45-65 years with active COVID-19. The material sequenced was peripheral blood. The chain is built from TRBV5-1 and TRBJ1-1, with a weak D call TRBD1 (6 bases). The CDR3 nucleotides are TGCGCCAGCAGCGTGACAGGGAACACTGAAGCTTTCTTT. This encodes CASSVTGNTEAFF. Together with reference TRBV5-1 and TRBJ1-1, the CDR3 gives the full variable domain: KAGVTQTPRYLIKTRGQQVTLSCSPISGHRSVSWYQQTPGQGLQFLFEYFSETQRNKGNFPGRFSGRQFSNSRSEMNVSTLELGDSALYLCASSVTGNTEAFFGQGTRLTVV.